This TCR beta chain was captured by sequencing in a study of monozygotic twins with inflammatory bowel disease. Study-level results: Among patients, repertoires may have gained variability from differing immunosuppressive treatments.

A 6-nucleotide sample barcode was carried by the UMIs, which template switching added. TCRdb reprocessed the 5' RACE reads and stores each CDR3 protein as one record, lacking DNA. This sample contains 200,000 to 250,000 distinct CDR3 sequences. There are 14 residues in the CDR3. Germline V gene sequence: CDR1 KGHDR, CDR2 SFDVKD. Notes on this clonotype: The antigen remains unidentified.

The total RNA came straight from whole blood, and T cells were not sorted beforehand. Sequences were obtained from blood. This receptor was taken from a human donor with ulcerative colitis or Crohn's disease, or a healthy co-twin of an affected twin (not recorded which). The rearrangement joins TRBV24-1 to TRBJ2-3; there is no DNA to check the TCRdb D call of TRBD1. The CDR3 region is CATSDPDRGDTQYF.